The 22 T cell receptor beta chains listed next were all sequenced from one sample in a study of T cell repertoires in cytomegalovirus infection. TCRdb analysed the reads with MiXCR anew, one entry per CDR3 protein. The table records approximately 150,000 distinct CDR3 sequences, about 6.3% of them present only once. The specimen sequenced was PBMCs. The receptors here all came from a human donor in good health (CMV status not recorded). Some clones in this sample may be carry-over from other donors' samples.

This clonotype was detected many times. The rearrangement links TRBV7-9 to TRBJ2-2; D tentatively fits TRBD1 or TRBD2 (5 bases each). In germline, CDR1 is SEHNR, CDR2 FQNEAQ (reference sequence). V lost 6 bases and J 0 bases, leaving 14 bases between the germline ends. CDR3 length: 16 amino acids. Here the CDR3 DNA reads TGTGCCAGCAGATCCGCCGGGACCACGAACACCGGGGAGCTGTTTTTT. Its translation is CASRSAGTTNTGELFF.

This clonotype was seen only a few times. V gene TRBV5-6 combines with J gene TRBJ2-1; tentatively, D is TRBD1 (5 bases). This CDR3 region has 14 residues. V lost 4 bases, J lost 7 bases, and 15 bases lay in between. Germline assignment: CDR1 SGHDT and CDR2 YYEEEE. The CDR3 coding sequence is TGTGCCAGCAGCGCAGGGTATCGGGCGAATGAGCAGTTCTTC. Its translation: CASSAGYRANEQFF.

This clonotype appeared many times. CDR3 protein: CASSYGGRSSYNSPLHF. For the CDR3, the DNA is TGTGCCAGCAGTTACGGTGGCAGGAGCTCCTATAATTCACCCCTCCACTTT. V and J are TRBV6-5 and TRBJ1-6, with D unclear. CDR1 is MNHEY, CDR2 SVGAGI, per germline. Trimming stripped 2 bases from V and 0 bases from J, with 11 bases between. The CDR3 is 17 amino acids.

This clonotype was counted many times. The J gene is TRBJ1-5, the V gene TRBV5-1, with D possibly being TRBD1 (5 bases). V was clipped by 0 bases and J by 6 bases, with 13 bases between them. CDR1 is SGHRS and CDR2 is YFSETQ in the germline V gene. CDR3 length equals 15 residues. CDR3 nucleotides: TGCGCCAGCAGCTTGGGTCAGGGTGGCGCTCAGCCCCAGCATTTT. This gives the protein CASSLGQGGAQPQHF. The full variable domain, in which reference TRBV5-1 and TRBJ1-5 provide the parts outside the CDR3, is KAGVTQTPRYLIKTRGQQVTLSCSPISGHRSVSWYQQTPGQGLQFLFEYFSETQRNKGNFPGRFSGRQFSNSRSEMNVSTLELGDSALYLCASSLGQGGAQPQHFGDGTRLSIL.

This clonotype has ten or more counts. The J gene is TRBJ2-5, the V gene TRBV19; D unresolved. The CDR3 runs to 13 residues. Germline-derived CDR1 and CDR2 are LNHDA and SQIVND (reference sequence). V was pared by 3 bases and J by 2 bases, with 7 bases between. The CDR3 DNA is TGTGCCAGTAGTATGAGGCTGCAAGAGACCCAGTACTTC. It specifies CASSMRLQETQYF.

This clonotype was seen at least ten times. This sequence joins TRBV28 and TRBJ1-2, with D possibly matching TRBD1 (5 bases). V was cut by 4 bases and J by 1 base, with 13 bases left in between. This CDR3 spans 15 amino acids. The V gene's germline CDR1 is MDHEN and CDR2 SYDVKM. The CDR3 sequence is CASSSRRGHNYGYTF. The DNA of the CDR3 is TGTGCCAGCAGTTCTAGGAGGGGTCATAACTATGGCTACACCTTC.

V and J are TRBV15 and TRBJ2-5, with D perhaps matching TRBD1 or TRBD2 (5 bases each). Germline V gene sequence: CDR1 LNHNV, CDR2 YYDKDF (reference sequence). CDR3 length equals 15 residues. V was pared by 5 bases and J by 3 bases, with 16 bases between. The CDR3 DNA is TGTGCCACCAGCTGGACACGGGGCACGAAAGAGACCCAGTACTTC. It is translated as CATSWTRGTKETQYF.

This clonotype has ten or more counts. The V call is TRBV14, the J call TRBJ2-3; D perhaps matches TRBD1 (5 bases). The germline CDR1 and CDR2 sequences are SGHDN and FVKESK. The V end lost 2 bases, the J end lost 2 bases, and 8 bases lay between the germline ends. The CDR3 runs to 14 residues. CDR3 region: CASSQRTFTDTQYF. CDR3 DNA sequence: TGTGCCAGCAGCCAAAGGACATTCACAGATACGCAGTATTTT.

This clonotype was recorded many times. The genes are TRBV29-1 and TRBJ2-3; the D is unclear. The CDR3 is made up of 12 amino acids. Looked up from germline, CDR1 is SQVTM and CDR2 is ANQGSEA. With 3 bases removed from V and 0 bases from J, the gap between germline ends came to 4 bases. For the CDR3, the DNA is TGCAGCGTTGATGCTAGCACAGATACGCAGTATTTT. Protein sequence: CSVDASTDTQYF.

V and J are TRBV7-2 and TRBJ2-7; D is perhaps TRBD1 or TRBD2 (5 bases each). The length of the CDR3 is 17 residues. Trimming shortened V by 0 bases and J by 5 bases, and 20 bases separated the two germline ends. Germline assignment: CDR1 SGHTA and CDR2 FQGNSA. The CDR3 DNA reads TGTGCCAGCAGCTTAGCGCCCCCAGGGAGTGGACTCCACGAGCAGTACTTC. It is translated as CASSLAPPGSGLHEQYF.

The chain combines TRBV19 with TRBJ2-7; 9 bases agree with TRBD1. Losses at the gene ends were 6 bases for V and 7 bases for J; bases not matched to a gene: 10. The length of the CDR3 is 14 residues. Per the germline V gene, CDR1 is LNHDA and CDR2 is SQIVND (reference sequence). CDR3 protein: CASSSGTGPLEQYF. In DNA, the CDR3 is TGTGCCAGTAGCTCCGGGACAGGGCCCCTGGAGCAGTACTTC.

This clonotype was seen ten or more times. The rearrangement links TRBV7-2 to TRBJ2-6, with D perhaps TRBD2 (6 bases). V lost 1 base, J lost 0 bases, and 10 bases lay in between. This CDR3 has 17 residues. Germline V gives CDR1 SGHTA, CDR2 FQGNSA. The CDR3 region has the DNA TGTGCCAGCAGCTTAGTTGGGACTTTCTCTGGGGCCAACGTCCTGACTTTC. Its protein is CASSLVGTFSGANVLTF.

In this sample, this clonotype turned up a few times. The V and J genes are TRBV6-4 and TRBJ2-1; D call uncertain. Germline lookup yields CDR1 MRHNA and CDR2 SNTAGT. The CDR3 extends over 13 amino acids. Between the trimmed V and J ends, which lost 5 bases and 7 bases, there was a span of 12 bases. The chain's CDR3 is CASSRSQENEQFF. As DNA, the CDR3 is TGTGCCAGCAGTAGGTCCCAGGAAAATGAGCAGTTCTTC.

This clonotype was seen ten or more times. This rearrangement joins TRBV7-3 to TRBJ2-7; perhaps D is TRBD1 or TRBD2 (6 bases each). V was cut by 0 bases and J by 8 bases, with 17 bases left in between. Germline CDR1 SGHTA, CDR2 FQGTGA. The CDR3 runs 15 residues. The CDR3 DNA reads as TGTGCCAGCAGCTTAACTGACAGGACTATGGGCAAGCAGTACTTC. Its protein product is CASSLTDRTMGKQYF.

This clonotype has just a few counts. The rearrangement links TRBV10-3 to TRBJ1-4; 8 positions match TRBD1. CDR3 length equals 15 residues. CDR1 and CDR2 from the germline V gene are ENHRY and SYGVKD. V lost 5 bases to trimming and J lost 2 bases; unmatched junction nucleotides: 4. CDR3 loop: CAISPTGETNEKLFF. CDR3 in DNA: TGTGCCATCAGTCCGACAGGGGAGACTAATGAAAAACTGTTTTTT.

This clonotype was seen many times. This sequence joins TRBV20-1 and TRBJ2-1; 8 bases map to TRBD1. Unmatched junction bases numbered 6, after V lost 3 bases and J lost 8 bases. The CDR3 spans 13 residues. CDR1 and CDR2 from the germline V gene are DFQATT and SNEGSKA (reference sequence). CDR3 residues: CSARRRGLYEQFF. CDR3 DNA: TGCAGTGCTAGGCGCAGGGGGCTATATGAGCAGTTCTTC.

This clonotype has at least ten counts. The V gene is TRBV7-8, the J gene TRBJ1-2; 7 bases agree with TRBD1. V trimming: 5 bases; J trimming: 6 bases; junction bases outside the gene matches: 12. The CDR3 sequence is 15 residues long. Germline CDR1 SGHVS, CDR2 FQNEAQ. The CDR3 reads CASSPVGPGGNGYTF. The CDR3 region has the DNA TGTGCCAGCAGCCCAGTCGGCCCAGGGGGTAATGGCTACACCTTC.

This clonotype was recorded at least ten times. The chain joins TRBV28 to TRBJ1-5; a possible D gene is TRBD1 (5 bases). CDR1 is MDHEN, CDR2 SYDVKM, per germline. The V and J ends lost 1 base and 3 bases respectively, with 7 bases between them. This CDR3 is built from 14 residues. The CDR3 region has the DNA TGTGCCAGCAGTTTATCAGGGATCAATCAGCCCCAGCATTTT. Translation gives CASSLSGINQPQHF.

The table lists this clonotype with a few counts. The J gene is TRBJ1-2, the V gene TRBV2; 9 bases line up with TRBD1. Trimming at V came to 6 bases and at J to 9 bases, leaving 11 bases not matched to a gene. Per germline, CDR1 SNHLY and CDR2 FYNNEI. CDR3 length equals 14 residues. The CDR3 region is CASSERTGDHRYTF. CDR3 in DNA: TGTGCCAGCAGCGAAAGGACAGGGGATCATCGCTACACCTTC. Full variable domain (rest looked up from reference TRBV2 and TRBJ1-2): EPEVTQTPSHQVTQMGQEVILRCVPISNHLYFYWYRQILGQKVEFLVSFYNNEISEKSEIFDDQFSVERPDGSNFTLKIRSTKLEDSAMYFCASSERTGDHRYTFGSGTRLTVV.

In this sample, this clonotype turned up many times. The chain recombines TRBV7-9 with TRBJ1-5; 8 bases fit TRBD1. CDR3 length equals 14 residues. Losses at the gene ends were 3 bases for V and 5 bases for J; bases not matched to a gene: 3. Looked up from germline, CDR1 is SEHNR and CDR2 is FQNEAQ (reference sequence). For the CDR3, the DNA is TGTGCCAGCAGCTTGGCAGGGGGCGATCAGCCCCAGCATTTT. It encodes CASSLAGGDQPQHF.

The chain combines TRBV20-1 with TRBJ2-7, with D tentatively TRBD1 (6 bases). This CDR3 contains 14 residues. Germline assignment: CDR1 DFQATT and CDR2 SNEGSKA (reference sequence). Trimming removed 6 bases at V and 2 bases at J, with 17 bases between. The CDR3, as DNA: TGCAGTGCCCCAGGCAGGACAGCTACCTACGAGCAGTACTTC. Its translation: CSAPGRTATYEQYF.

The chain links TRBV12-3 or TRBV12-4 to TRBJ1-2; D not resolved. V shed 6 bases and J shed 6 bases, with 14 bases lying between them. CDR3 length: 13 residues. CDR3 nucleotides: TGTGCCAGCAGCCGAAACGGAATAGATGGCTACACCTTC. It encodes CASSRNGIDGYTF.